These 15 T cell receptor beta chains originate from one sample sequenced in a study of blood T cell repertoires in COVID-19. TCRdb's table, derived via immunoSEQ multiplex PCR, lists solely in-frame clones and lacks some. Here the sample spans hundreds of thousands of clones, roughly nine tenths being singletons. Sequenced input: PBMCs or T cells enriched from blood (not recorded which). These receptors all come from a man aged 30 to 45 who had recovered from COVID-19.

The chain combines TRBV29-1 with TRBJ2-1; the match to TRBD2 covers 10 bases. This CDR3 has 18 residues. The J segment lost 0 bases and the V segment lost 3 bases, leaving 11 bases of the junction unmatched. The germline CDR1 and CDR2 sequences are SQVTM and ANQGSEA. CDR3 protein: CSVEGLAGDGFSYNEQFF. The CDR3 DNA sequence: TGCAGCGTTGAGGGGCTAGCGGGAGATGGCTTCTCCTACAATGAGCAGTTCTTC.

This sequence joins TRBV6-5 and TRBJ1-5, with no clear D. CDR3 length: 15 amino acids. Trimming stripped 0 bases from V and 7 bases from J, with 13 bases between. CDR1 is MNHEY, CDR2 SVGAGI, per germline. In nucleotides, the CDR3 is TGTGCCAGCAGTTACTCGATTCGGGGTACGCAGCCCCAGCATTTT. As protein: CASSYSIRGTQPQHF.

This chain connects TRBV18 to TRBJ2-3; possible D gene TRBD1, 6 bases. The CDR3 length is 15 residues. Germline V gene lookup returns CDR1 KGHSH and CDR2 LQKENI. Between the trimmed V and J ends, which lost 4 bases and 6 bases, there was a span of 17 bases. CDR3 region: CASSLGGGLSDTQYF. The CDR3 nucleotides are TGTGCCAGCTCACTCGGTGGGGGCTTGTCCGATACGCAGTATTTT.

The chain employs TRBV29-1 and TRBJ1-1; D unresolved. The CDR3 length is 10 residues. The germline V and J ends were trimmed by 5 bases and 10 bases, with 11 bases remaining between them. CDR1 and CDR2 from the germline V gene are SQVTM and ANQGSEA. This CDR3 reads CSVREHGAFF. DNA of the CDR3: TGCAGCGTTCGGGAGCATGGAGCTTTCTTT. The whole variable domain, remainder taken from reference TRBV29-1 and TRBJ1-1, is SAVISQKPSRDICQRGTSLTIQCQVDSQVTMMFWYRQQPGQSLTLIATANQGSEATYESGFVIDKFPISRPNLTFSTLTVSNMSPEDSSIYLCSVREHGAFFGQGTRLTVV.

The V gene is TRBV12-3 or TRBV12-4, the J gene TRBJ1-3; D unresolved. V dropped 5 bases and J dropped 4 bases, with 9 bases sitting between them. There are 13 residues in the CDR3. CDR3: CASSLRWGNTIYF. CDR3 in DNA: TGTGCCAGCAGTCTACGGTGGGGAAACACCATATATTTT.

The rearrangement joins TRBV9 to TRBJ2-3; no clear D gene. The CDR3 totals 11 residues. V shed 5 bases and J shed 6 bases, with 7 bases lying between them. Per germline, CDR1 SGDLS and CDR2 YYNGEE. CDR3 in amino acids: CASRARDTQYF. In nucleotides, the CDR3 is TGTGCCAGCAGAGCTCGGGATACGCAGTATTTT.

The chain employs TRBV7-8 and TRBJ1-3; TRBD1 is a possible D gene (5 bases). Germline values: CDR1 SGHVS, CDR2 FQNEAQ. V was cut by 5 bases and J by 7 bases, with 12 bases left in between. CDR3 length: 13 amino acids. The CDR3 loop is CASSRDLGNTIYF. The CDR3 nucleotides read TGTGCCAGCAGCCGGGACTTGGGGAACACCATATATTTT.

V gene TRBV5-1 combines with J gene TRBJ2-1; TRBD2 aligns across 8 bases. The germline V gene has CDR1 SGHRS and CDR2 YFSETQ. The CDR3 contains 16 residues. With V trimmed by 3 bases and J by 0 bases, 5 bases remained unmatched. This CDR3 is CASSSSGPSSYNEQFF. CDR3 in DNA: TGCGCCAGCAGCTCTAGCGGGCCGTCCTCCTACAATGAGCAGTTCTTC.

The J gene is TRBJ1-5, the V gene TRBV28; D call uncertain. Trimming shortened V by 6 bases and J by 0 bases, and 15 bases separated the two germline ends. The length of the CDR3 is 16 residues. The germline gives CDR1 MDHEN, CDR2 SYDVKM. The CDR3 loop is CASRAPFADSNQPQHF. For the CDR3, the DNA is TGTGCCAGCAGAGCTCCCTTTGCGGATAGCAATCAGCCCCAGCATTTT. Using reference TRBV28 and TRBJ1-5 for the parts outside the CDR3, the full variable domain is DVKVTQSSRYLVKRTGEKVFLECVQDMDHENMFWYRQDPGLGLRLIYFSYDVKMKEKGDIPEGYSVSREKKERFSLILESASTNQTSMYLCASRAPFADSNQPQHFGDGTRLSIL.

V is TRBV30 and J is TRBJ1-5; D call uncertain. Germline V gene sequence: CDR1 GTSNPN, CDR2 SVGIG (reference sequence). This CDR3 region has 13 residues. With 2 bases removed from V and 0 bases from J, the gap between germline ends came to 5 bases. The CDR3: CAWSYNSNQPQHF. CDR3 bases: TGTGCCTGGAGTTATAATAGCAATCAGCCCCAGCATTTT. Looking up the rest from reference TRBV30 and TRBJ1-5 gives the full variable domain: SQTIHQWPATLVQPVGSPLSLECTVEGTSNPNLYWYRQAAGRGLQLLFYSVGIGQISSEVPQNLSASRPQDRQFILSSKKLLLSDSGFYLCAWSYNSNQPQHFGDGTRLSIL.

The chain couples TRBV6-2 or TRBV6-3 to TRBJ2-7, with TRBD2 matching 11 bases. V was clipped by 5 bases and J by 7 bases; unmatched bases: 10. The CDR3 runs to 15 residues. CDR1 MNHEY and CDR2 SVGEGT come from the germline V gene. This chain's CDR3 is CASSIAGGTPREQYF. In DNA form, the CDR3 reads TGTGCCAGCAGTATAGCGGGAGGGACCCCCCGTGAGCAGTACTTC.

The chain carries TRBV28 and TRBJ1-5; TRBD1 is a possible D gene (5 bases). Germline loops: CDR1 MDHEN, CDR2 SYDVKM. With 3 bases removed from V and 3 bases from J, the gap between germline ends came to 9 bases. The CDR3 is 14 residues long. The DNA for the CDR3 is TGTGCCAGCAGTTTGGGGCGCCTCAATCAGCCCCAGCATTTT. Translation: CASSLGRLNQPQHF.

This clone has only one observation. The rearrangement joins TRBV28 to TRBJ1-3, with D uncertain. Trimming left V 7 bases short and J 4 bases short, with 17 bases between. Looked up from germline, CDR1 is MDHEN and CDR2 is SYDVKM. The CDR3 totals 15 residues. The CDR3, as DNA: TGTGCCAGCATTACAACCGGGATTGCCGGAAACACCATATATTTT. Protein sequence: CASITTGIAGNTIYF.

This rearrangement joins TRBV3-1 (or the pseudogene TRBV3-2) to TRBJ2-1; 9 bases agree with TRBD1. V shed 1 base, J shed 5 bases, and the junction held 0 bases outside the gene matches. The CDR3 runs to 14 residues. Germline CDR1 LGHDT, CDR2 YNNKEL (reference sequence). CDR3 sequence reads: CASSQGTGDNEQFF. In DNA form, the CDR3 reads TGTGCCAGCAGCCAAGGGACAGGGGACAATGAGCAGTTCTTC.

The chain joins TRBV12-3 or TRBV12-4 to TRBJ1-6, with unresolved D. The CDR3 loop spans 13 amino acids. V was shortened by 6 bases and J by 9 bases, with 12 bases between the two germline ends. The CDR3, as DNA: TGTGCCAGCAGCCCAGGAGGGCCTTCACCCCTCCACTTT. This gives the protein CASSPGGPSPLHF.